This T cell receptor (beta chain) was sequenced during a study of blood T cell repertoires in COVID-19. Study in general: Acute and convalescent COVID-19 samples came from the United States, Italy and Spain. Sources were T cells, B-cell-depleted T cells, or PBMCs; the material itself was cDNA or gDNA.

Looked up from germline, CDR1 is SGHAT and CDR2 is FQNNGV. The CDR3 has 13 residues. V gave up 1 base and J gave up 5 bases, with 7 bases separating them. Study processing details: Estimation of nucleated cell counts relied on the amplification of reference gene primers. The repertoire was sequenced with immunoSEQ multiplex PCR; TCRdb's copy has only in-frame clones and lacks some. That table furnishes V, J and clone size, whereas the DNA furnished D and trimming. Among hundreds of thousands of clones, around 84% were seen once, and the ten largest hold about 0.93%. Sequencing used peripheral blood. The clonotype was recovered from a man aged 40-50 years with acute or convalescent COVID-19. This chain links TRBV11-2 with TRBJ2-3; D ambiguous. The CDR3 loop is CASSLGGRDTQYF. In nucleotides, the CDR3 is TGTGCCAGCAGCTTAGGAGGCAGAGATACGCAGTATTTT.